A selection of T cell receptor beta chains follows, all from one sample in a study of T cell repertoires in cytomegalovirus infection. Their antigens are not known. TCRdb recomputed calls from the reads with MiXCR, one row per CDR3 protein. The sample records some 120,000 distinct CDR3 sequences, about 9.4% being singletons. The specimen sequenced was PBMCs, sequenced either directly or after in vitro stimulation (not recorded which). These receptor sequences come from a human donor in good health (CMV status not recorded). Some clones in this sample may be carry-over from other donors' samples. Both conserved end residues are part of each CDR3.

TRBJ2-3 TRBV6-2/TRBV6-3 CASRRPSGSYTDTQYF
TRBJ1-5 TRBV7-9 CASSSSGGTRVQPQHF
TRBJ2-7 TRBV28 CASSFGGSRYEQYF
TRBJ1-2 TRBV7-2 CASRDTVGGYTF
TRBJ2-7 TRBV7-8 CASSLAQGGGYF
TRBJ2-5 TRBV7-8 CASSLPRGLEGRIETQYF
TRBJ2-5 TRBV15 CATSRDSSGETQYF
TRBJ2-7 TRBV7-8 CASSFRLAGGEQYF
TRBJ2-7 TRBV29-1 CSASGLAGASYYEQYF
TRBJ1-5 TRBV6-2/TRBV6-3 CASNLAGNQPQHF
TRBJ2-3 TRBV27 CASRPDWATDTQYF
TRBJ2-3 TRBV7-2 CASSLSRPTDTQYF
TRBJ1-1 TRBV7-3 CASSSRQVNTEAFF
TRBJ2-5 TRBV7-2 CASSLAPSGRAGQETQYF
TRBJ1-2 TRBV6-5 CASSYSISYGDYGYTF
TRBJ2-1 TRBV5-4 CASSPGGPSSYNEQFF
TRBJ2-5 TRBV5-1 CASSLTGQEETQYF
TRBJ2-7 TRBV4-2 CASSQGSGLMYHEQYF
TRBJ1-1 TRBV27 CASSLGDGAYTEAFF
TRBJ1-2 TRBV6-2/TRBV6-3 CASTLTGAVGYTF
TRBJ2-6 TRBV7-6 CASSSLLGVRSGANVLTF
TRBJ1-5 TRBV2 CASRGPNQPQHF
TRBJ1-2 TRBV7-2 CASSLGTWGDYGYTF
TRBJ1-1 TRBV5-1 CASSFSSLGIPTEAFF
TRBJ2-2 TRBV28 CASRPPTTANTGELFF
TRBJ1-3 TRBV7-2 CASSLTRGAYSGNTIYF
TRBJ2-7 TRBV7-6 CASSIRPGLAGEEQYF
TRBJ1-6 TRBV29-1 CSVGDGNTPLHF
TRBJ2-6 TRBV7-2 CASSLVGGQTGANVLTF
TRBJ2-5 TRBV4-3 CASSQEQRDIYFQETQYF
TRBJ1-2 TRBV24-1 CATSDLEGNYGYTF
TRBJ2-2 TRBV6-5 CASSYGTGLTGELFF
TRBJ2-5 TRBV19 CASRMTGTETQYF
TRBJ1-1 TRBV19 CASNTGVTTEAFF
TRBJ2-5 TRBV11-2 CASSLGRTGLQETQYF
TRBJ1-1 TRBV5-1 CASSLLSNTEAFF
TRBJ2-3 TRBV30 CAWRFGDTQYF
TRBJ2-1 TRBV6-6 CASRYFVENEQFF
TRBJ1-6 TRBV30 CAWRMTGILSPLHF
TRBJ1-5 TRBV19 CASSGQGGNQPQHF
TRBJ2-7 TRBV29-1 CSVVQRTYEQYF
TRBJ1-1 TRBV27 CASSDRGGTTEAFF
TRBJ2-3 TRBV7-2 CASSSGIRDTQYF
TRBJ2-7 TRBV7-9 CASSLMGPYEQYF
TRBJ2-6 TRBV7-2 CASSPGVGQGSGANVLTF
TRBJ1-4 TRBV19 CASRSERGKEKLFF
TRBJ1-1 TRBV7-8 CASSLTVVNTEAFF
TRBJ1-1 TRBV28 CASSFFDSMGTEAFF
TRBJ2-3 TRBV24-1 CASGQPSTDTQYF
TRBJ2-7 TRBV6-2/TRBV6-3 CASSYRGAGAPYEQYF
TRBJ1-3 TRBV11-3 CASSAGQGDSGNTIYF
TRBJ2-3 TRBV10-3 CAISPLITDTQYF
TRBJ2-3 TRBV28 CASSLNPSTDTQYF
TRBJ2-7 TRBV28 CASSLARSYEQYF